This T cell receptor beta chain was captured in a study of T cell repertoires in cytomegalovirus infection. Across the study: Public TCR beta signatures provided an indication of both CMV infection and a matching HLA type. The study's findings and limits: Accumulated public TCR beta family frequency recognized individuals carrying CMV together with the relevant HLA.

As for this clonotype: Its antigen is unknown.

Each CDR3 protein gets one entry after TCRdb re-called the reads with MiXCR. Here the sample spans 100,000 to 150,000 distinct CDR3 sequences, under 30% being singletons. The CDR3 loop spans 13 amino acids. Trimming cost V 5 bases and J 2 bases, with 9 bases left between them. CDR1 is SEHNR, CDR2 FQNEAQ, per germline (reference sequence). This sequence originates from a human donor in good health (CMV status not recorded). Some clones in this sample may be carry-over from other donors' samples. The chain couples TRBV7-9 to TRBJ1-1; D ambiguous. Sequenced input: PBMCs, sequenced either directly or after in vitro stimulation (not recorded which). The CDR3 nucleotides read TGTGCCAGCAGCGCAGGCGGAAACACTGAAGCTTTCTTT. This gives the protein CASSAGGNTEAFF.